Listed below are T cell receptor beta chains from one sample, sequenced in a study of T cell changes during pregnancy in multiple sclerosis. Measured with immunoSEQ multiplex PCR; TCRdb has only the in-frame clones, and not every one. The table includes around 69,000 clones, roughly 90% detected once. Sequenced here: CD8+ T cells from peripheral blood mononuclear cells, sampled before pregnancy. All receptors derive from a female donor with multiple sclerosis, enrolled in a pregnancy study. CDR3s include the opening cysteine and the closing phenylalanine or tryptophan. The D gene is left open where the match is weak. A row's size may be missing; if present it is once, few, many or a size class.

abundance: .
v_gene: TRBV29-1
j_gene: TRBJ2-5
d_gene: TRBD2
CDR3nt: TGCAGCGTTTCGACTAGCGTAGACCAAGAGACCCAGTACTTC
CDR3aa: CSVSTSVDQETQYF

abundance: once
v_gene: TRBV5-1
j_gene: TRBJ2-5
d_gene: TRBD1
CDR3nt: TGCGCCAGCCCTCCGGGACAGCCCATCCAAGAGACCCAGTACTTC
CDR3aa: CASPPGQPIQETQYF

abundance: .
v_gene: TRBV13
j_gene: TRBJ2-7
d_gene: .
CDR3nt: TGTGCCAGCAGCTTAGGGACTAGGGACAGACCCTACGAGCAGTACTTC
CDR3aa: CASSLGTRDRPYEQYF

abundance: .
v_gene: TRBV6-6
j_gene: TRBJ2-7
d_gene: TRBD1
CDR3nt: TGTGCCAGCCACCACAGGGGCCACGAGCAGTACTTC
CDR3aa: CASHHRGHEQYF

abundance: .
v_gene: TRBV25-1
j_gene: TRBJ2-7
d_gene: .
CDR3nt: TGTGCCAGCAGTATCGGGACCTACGAGCAGTACTTC
CDR3aa: CASSIGTYEQYF

abundance: .
v_gene: TRBV28
j_gene: TRBJ1-2
d_gene: .
CDR3nt: TGTGCCAGCAGCGGGGGTGGGCGTAATGGCTACACCTTC
CDR3aa: CASSGGGRNGYTF

abundance: once
v_gene: TRBV4-1
j_gene: TRBJ2-5
d_gene: TRBD2
CDR3nt: TGCGCCAGCAGCCCTGCTAGCGGGGGGGGACAAGAGACCCAGTACTTC
CDR3aa: CASSPASGGGQETQYF

abundance: .
v_gene: TRBV15
j_gene: TRBJ1-5
d_gene: .
CDR3nt: TGTGCCACCAGCAGAGATCTAGGACAGCCCCAGCATTTT
CDR3aa: CATSRDLGQPQHF

abundance: .
v_gene: TRBV9
j_gene: TRBJ2-7
d_gene: .
CDR3nt: TGTGCCAGCAGCGTAGGCGGGGACTTCGCCTACGAGCAGTACTTC
CDR3aa: CASSVGGDFAYEQYF

abundance: .
v_gene: TRBV9
j_gene: TRBJ2-7
d_gene: .
CDR3nt: TGTGCCAGCAGCGGGGGCTCACCCTACGAGCAGTACTTC
CDR3aa: CASSGGSPYEQYF

abundance: .
v_gene: TRBV9
j_gene: TRBJ2-3
d_gene: TRBD2
CDR3nt: TGTGCCAGCAGCGCGGGGGGAGATACGCAGTATTTT
CDR3aa: CASSAGGDTQYF

abundance: .
v_gene: TRBV15
j_gene: TRBJ2-5
d_gene: .
CDR3nt: TGTGCCACCAGCGAACATTCGGAGACCCAGTACTTC
CDR3aa: CATSEHSETQYF

abundance: .
v_gene: TRBV29-1
j_gene: TRBJ2-5
d_gene: TRBD1
CDR3nt: TGCAGCGTTTTATTTCAGGGGGTCCAAGAGACCCAGTACTTC
CDR3aa: CSVLFQGVQETQYF

abundance: .
v_gene: TRBV27
j_gene: TRBJ2-7
d_gene: TRBD1
CDR3nt: TGTGCCAGCAGTTCCTCGGGGACAGGGTCCGAGCAGTACTTC
CDR3aa: CASSSSGTGSEQYF

abundance: .
v_gene: TRBV11-1
j_gene: TRBJ1-1
d_gene: TRBD1
CDR3nt: TGTGCCAGCAGCTTAGCGATTCCCGACAGGGGGAACACTGAAGCTTTCTTT
CDR3aa: CASSLAIPDRGNTEAFF

abundance: .
v_gene: TRBV27
j_gene: TRBJ1-2
d_gene: .
CDR3nt: TGTGCCAGCAGAACACAGGACAGCCCTCCTGGTGGCTACACCTTC
CDR3aa: CASRTQDSPPGGYTF

abundance: .
v_gene: TRBV6-5
j_gene: TRBJ1-1
d_gene: .
CDR3nt: TGTGCCAGCAGTTACCGCAGGGGATTCACTGAAGCTTTCTTT
CDR3aa: CASSYRRGFTEAFF

abundance: .
v_gene: TRBV7-6
j_gene: TRBJ2-1
d_gene: .
CDR3nt: TGTGCCAGCACCGTGGAGGGCTCCTACAATGAGCAGTTCTTC
CDR3aa: CASTVEGSYNEQFF

abundance: .
v_gene: TRBV6-1
j_gene: TRBJ2-7
d_gene: TRBD2
CDR3nt: TGTGCCAGTAGTTCGGGGGGGTTATTCTACGAGCAGTACTTC
CDR3aa: CASSSGGLFYEQYF

abundance: .
v_gene: TRBV20-1
j_gene: TRBJ1-1
d_gene: .
CDR3nt: TGCAGTGCTGTGGGAATGGGGCAAGCTTTCTTT
CDR3aa: CSAVGMGQAFF